This TCR beta chain was recorded in a study of response to subunit inactivated influenza vaccine. TCRdb called the RT-PCR reads again in MiXCR, with one record for every CDR3 protein. The sample holds about 500,000 distinct CDR3 sequences, 16% seen once. V lost 1 base and J 4 bases, leaving 13 bases between the germline ends. Germline CDR1 and CDR2: KGHSH and LQKENI. The CDR3 is 16 amino acids. Study results and limitations: After each seasonal influenza vaccination, few new T cells are recruited, the authors suggested.

Points on this clonotype: Its target is not known.

This rearrangement joins TRBV18 to TRBJ2-2; possibly TRBD1 for D (5 bases). This specimen was CD4+ T cells sorted from PBMCs, taken around 2 years after vaccination. This sequence was found in a man between 50 and 75 years old who received an inactivated influenza vaccine. CDR3 bases: TGTGCCAGCTCACCACAGGGGTCAACGGGCACCGGGGAGCTGTTTTTT. It specifies CASSPQGSTGTGELFF.